This T cell receptor (beta chain) was found in a study of blood T cell repertoires in COVID-19 (dated by TCRdb to about 2020). A note on the overall study: Collaborator samples came from the United States, Italy and Spain and covered acute and convalescent phases of COVID-19. The material from the prospective study consisted of cDNA or gDNA derived from T cells, B-cell-depleted T cells, or PBMCs. The dataset comprised deeply sampled blood TCRbeta repertoires from subjects exposed to, actively infected with, or recovered from COVID-19. The repertoires were released in a freely available public database intended as a resource for research on the immune response to SARS-CoV-2. The samples were drawn from two sources: the first 160 participants of the ongoing ImmuneRACE study, and over 1,000 subjects contributed by 6 global collaborators. Nearly every sample came with metadata listing a de-identified subject ID, COVID-19 status, age in years and sex. Where available, HLA class I and class II types were taken from metadata supplied by the sample provider and were not determined by assay-based typing. The paper as a whole reports these results and caveats: Clinical and demographic metadata were provided uncurated, with the amount varying by source and participant.

TCRbeta CDR3 regions were amplified from genomic DNA using the immunoSEQ Assay, a bias-controlled multiplex PCR. The authors' pipeline ran thus. Nucleated cell counts per sample were estimated from amplification of reference gene primers within the assay. To quantify the absolute abundance of each unique TCRbeta CDR3 rearrangement, sequence reads were collapsed and filtered. For each sample, productive Simpson clonality was calculated as the square root of Simpson's diversity index across productive rearrangements. As stored in TCRdb, this immuneACCESS dataset retains in-frame rearrangements with V and J assigned. A fraction of the clones does not appear; measured against another copy, unresolved V genes explain less than half of the discrepancy, and the remainder lacks a known reason. The DNA was the basis for D and trimming; V, J and clone size are from that table. For this sample there are under 150,000 clones; 75% to 90% appear just once. Of the sample, roughly 4.4% falls within the top ten clones.

Concerning this clone itself: Its antigen is currently not known. No base quality values were provided; no much bigger clone lies one nucleotide off.

The CDR3, from cysteine to phenylalanine, totals 14 residues. Only the CDR3 part of the read is kept: 42 bases, read in frame from the first base. Trimmed from V: 8 bases; trimmed from J: 10 bases; junction bases lacking a gene match: 11. According to the germline V gene, CDR1 reads SGHVS and CDR2 reads FQNEAQ. Whole blood was collected in K2EDTA tubes by collaborating institutions according to the institutions' own protocols. Collaborator samples were shipped for TCRbeta analysis as frozen whole blood, isolated PBMCs, or DNA extracted from either sample type. The source of this sequence is a woman aged 50 to 60 with acute or convalescent COVID-19. The sample comprised peripheral blood. The sequence links TRBV7-8 to TRBJ2-1; a stretch of 10 junction bases matches TRBD1. The nucleotide sequence reads TGTGCCAGCGCCCCGACAGGGGGCTTGGCGGAGCAGTTCTTC. This sequence encodes CASAPTGGLAEQFF.